The clone carrying this T cell receptor beta chain was found a few times. The data originate from a study of T cells after yellow fever vaccination. Production of TCR cDNA was by 5'RACE template switching, which also added a universal primer site and UMIs. Each CDR3 protein is one row after TCRdb ran MiXCR on the 5' RACE reads. Of about 340,000 distinct CDR3 sequences in the sample, almost 4% were seen once. This CDR3 comprises 14 residues. Trimming took 6 bases from V and 3 from J, leaving 15 bases between them. The germline V gene encodes CDR1 MNHEY and CDR2 SVGAGI. The chain carries TRBV6-5 and TRBJ2-7, with D perhaps matching TRBD2 (6 bases). Sequences were derived from PBMCs, sampled 5 days after the yellow fever booster vaccination. This receptor was identified in a man between 18 and 35 years old who received the YFV17D yellow fever vaccine. The DNA for the CDR3 is TGTGCCAGCAGGAGGGACTTAGATTTCTACGAGCAGTACTTC. Encoded protein: CASRRDLDFYEQYF.